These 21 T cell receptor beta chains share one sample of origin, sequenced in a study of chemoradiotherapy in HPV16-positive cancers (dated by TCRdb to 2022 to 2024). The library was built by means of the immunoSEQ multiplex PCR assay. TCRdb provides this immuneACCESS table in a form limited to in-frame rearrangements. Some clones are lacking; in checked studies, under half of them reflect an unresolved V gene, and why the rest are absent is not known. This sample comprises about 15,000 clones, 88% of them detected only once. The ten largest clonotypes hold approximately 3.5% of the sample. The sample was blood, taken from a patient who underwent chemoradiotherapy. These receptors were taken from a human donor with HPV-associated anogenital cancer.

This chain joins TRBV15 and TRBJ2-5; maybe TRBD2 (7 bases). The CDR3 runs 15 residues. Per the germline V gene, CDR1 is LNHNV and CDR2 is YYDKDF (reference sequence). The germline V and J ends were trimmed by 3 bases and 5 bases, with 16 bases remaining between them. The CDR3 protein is CATSSGPGGRETQYF. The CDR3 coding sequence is TGTGCCACCAGCAGCGGCCCGGGGGGCAGGGAGACCCAGTACTTC.

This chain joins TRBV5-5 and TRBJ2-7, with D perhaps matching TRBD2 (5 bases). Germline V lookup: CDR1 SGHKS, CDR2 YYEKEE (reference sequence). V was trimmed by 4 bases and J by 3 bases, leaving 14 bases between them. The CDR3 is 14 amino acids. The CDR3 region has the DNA TGTGCCAGCAGCCCGGAGGTCGGCGTCTACGAGCAGTACTTC. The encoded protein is CASSPEVGVYEQYF.

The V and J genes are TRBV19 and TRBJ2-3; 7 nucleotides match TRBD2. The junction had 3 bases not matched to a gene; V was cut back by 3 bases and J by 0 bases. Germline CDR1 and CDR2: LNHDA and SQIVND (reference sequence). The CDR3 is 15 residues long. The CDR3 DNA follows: TGTGCCAGTAGTATCCCTAGCGGAAGCACAGATACGCAGTATTTT. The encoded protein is CASSIPSGSTDTQYF.

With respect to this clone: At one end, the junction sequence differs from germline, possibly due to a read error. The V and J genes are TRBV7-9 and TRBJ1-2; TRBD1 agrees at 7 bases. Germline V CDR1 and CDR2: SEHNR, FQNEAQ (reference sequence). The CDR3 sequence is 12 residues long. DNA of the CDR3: TGTGCCAGCAGCCGGGACAGTTTAGAGGCCCGCTTC. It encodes CASSRDSLEARF.

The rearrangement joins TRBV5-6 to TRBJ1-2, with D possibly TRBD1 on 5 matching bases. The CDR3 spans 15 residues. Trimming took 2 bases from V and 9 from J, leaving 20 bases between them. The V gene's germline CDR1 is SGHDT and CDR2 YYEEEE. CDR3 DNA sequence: TGTGCCAGCAGCTTATTTGATTGGGACGGCCTACGCTACACCTTC. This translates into CASSLFDWDGLRYTF.

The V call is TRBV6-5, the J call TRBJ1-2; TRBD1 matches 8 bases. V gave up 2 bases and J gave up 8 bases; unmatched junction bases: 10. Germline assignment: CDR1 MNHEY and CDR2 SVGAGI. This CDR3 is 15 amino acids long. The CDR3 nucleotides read TGTGCCAGCAGTTACGTACAGGGGGGACTGAGAGGCTACACCTTC. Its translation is CASSYVQGGLRGYTF.

The CDR3 nucleotides are TGTGCCAGCCTAATACCCGACCCCCTCGAGCAGTACTTC. Protein: CASLIPDPLEQYF. The V gene is TRBV2, the J gene TRBJ2-7; no clear D. Germline CDR1 SNHLY, CDR2 FYNNEI. The CDR3 spans 13 residues. The germline V and J ends were trimmed by 8 bases and 6 bases, with 17 bases remaining between them.

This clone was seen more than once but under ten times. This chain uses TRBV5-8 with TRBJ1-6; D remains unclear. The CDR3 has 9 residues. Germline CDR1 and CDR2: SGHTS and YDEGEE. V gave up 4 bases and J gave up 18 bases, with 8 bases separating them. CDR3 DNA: TGTGCCAGCAGCGCTCGTAGCCACTTT. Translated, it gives CASSARSHF.

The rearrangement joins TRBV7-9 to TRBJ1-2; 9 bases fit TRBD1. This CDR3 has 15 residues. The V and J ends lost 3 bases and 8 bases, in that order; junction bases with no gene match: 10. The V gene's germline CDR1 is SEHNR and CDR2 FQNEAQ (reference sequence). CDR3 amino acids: CASSFPTGGVNGYTF. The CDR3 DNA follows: TGTGCCAGCAGCTTCCCGACAGGGGGTGTTAACGGCTACACCTTC.

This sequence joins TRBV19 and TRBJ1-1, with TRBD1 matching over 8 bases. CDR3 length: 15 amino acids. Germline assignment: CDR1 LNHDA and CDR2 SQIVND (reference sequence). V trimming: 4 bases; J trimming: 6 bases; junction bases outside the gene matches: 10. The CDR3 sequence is CASSKSDRGLAEAFF. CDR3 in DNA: TGTGCCAGTAGTAAGTCAGACAGGGGACTCGCTGAAGCTTTCTTT.

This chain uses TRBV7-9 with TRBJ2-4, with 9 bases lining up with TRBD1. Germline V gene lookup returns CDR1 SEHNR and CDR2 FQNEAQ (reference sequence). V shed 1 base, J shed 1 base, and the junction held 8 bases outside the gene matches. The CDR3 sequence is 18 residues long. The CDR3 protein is CASSLGGGTGMAKNIQYF. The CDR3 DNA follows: TGTGCCAGCAGCTTAGGAGGGGGGACAGGGATGGCCAAAAACATTCAGTACTTC.

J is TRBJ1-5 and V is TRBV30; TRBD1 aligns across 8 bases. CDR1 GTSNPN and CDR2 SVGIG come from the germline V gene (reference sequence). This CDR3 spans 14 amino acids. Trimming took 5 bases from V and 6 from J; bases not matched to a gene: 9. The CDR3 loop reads CAWGGTGSSQPQHF. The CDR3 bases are TGTGCCTGGGGCGGGACAGGCTCGTCTCAGCCCCAGCATTTT.

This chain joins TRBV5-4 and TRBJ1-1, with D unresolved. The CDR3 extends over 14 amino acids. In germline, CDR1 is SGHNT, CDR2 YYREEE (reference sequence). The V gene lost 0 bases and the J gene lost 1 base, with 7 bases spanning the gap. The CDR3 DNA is TGTGCCAGCAGCTTGGGGGCGGGGAACACTGAAGCTTTCTTT. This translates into CASSLGAGNTEAFF.

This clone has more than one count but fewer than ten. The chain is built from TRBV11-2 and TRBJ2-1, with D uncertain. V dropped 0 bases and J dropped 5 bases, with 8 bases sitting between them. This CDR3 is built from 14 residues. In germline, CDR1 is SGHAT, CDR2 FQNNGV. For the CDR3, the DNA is TGTGCCAGCAGCTTAGATGACACCGACAATGAGCAGTTCTTC. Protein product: CASSLDDTDNEQFF.

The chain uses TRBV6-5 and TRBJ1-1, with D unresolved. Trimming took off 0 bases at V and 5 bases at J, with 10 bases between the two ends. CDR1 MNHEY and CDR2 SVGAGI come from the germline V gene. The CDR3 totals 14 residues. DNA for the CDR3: TGTGCCAGCAGTTACTCGAATAATCCGACTGAAGCTTTCTTT. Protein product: CASSYSNNPTEAFF.

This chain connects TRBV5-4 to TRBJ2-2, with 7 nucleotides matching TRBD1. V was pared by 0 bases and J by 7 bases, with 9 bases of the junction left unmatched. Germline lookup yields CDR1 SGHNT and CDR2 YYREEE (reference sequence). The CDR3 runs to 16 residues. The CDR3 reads CASSLDPTGFSGELFF. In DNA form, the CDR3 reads TGTGCCAGCAGCTTGGATCCGACAGGGTTTAGCGGGGAGCTGTTTTTT.

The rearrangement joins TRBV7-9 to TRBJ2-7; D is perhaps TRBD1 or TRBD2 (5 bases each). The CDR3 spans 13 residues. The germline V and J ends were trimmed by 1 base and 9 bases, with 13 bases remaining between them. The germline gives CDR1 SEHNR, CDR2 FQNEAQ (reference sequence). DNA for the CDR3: TGTGCCAGCAGCTTAGGAGGGGACCACGGGCAGTACTTC. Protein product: CASSLGGDHGQYF.

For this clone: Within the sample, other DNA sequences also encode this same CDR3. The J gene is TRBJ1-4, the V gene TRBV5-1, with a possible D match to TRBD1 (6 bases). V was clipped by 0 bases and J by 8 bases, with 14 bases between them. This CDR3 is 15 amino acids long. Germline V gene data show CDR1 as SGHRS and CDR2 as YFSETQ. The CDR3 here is CASSLDTGSGEKLFF. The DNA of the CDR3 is TGCGCCAGCAGCTTGGATACAGGGTCAGGCGAAAAACTGTTTTTT.

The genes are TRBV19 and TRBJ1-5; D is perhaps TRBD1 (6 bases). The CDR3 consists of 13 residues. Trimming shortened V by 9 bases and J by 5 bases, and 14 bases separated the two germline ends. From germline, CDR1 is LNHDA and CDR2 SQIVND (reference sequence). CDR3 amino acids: CASPDRWYQPQHF. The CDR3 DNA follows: TGTGCCAGCCCCGACAGGTGGTATCAGCCCCAGCATTTT.

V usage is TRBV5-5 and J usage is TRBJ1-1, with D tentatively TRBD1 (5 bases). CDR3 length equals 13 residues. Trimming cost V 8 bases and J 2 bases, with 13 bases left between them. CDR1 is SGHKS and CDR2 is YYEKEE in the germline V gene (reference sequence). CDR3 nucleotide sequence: TGTGCCAGTAACAAGGGGTCTAACACTGAAGCTTTCTTT. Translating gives CASNKGSNTEAFF.

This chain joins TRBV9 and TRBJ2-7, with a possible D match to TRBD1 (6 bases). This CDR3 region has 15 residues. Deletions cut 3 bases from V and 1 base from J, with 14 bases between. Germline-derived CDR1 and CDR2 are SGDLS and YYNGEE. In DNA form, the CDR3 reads TGTGCCAGCAGCGCAGGACAGTCGGATTCCTACGAGCAGTACTTC. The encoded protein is CASSAGQSDSYEQYF.